One and the same sample provided the 13 T cell receptor beta chains below, sequenced in a study of blood T cell repertoires in COVID-19. Only in-frame clones appear in the TCRdb table, and some are missing; sequencing was by immunoSEQ multiplex PCR. The sample contains about 220,000 clones, 75% to 90% of which appear only once. The sample comprised peripheral blood. All receptors derive from a woman aged 70-85 years with COVID-19, enrolled during active disease.

The chain combines TRBV19 with TRBJ1-2; D might be TRBD1 (5 bases). V was pared by 7 bases and J by 2 bases, with 14 bases between. Germline assignment: CDR1 LNHDA and CDR2 SQIVND (reference sequence). This CDR3 is 14 amino acids long. CDR3 sequence (DNA): TGTGCCAGTAAGGCAGGGCCTGCGAACTATGGCTACACCTTC. Protein sequence: CASKAGPANYGYTF. The full variable domain, rest sourced from reference TRBV19 and TRBJ1-2, is DGGITQSPKYLFRKEGQNVTLSCEQNLNHDAMYWYRQDPGQGLRLIYYSQIVNDFQKGDIAEGYSVSREKKESFPLTVTSAQKNPTAFYLCASKAGPANYGYTFGSGTRLTVV.

Here the CDR3 reads CASSQVRASGRAGITEQFF. The CDR3 DNA reads as TGTGCCAGCAGCCAAGTTCGAGCTAGCGGGAGGGCCGGTATAACGGAGCAGTTCTTC. The J gene is TRBJ2-1, the V gene TRBV14; 12 positions agree with TRBD2. The CDR3 runs 19 residues. The germline V gene has CDR1 SGHDN and CDR2 FVKESK. The trim removed 1 base at V and 10 bases at J, leaving 17 bases unmatched.

The V call is TRBV18, the J call TRBJ2-5; 9 nucleotides match TRBD1. The CDR3 runs 13 residues. Germline-derived CDR1 and CDR2 are KGHSH and LQKENI. Trimming took 6 bases from V and 4 from J; bases not matched to a gene: 3. CDR3 loop: CASSSGQGETQYF. The CDR3 coding sequence is TGTGCCAGCTCGTCGGGACAGGGAGAGACCCAGTACTTC.

The chain couples TRBV5-1 to TRBJ2-3; D is possibly TRBD2 (6 bases). With 9 bases removed from V and 2 bases from J, the gap between germline ends came to 19 bases. This CDR3 comprises 15 residues. Germline V gene lookup returns CDR1 SGHRS and CDR2 YFSETQ. As DNA, the CDR3 is TGCGCCACCCAACCGGGACTCCTTAACACAGATACGCAGTATTTT. Translated, it gives CATQPGLLNTDTQYF. Complete variable domain (other parts from reference TRBV5-1 and TRBJ2-3): KAGVTQTPRYLIKTRGQQVTLSCSPISGHRSVSWYQQTPGQGLQFLFEYFSETQRNKGNFPGRFSGRQFSNSRSEMNVSTLELGDSALYLCATQPGLLNTDTQYFGPGTRLTVL.

This clone was picked up a small number of times. V and J are TRBV11-1 and TRBJ1-2, with 7 bases fitting TRBD1. Trimming removed 0 bases from V and 0 bases from J; junction bases left unmatched: 10. Germline V CDR1 and CDR2: SGHAT, FQDESV (reference sequence). CDR3 length equals 18 residues. The chain's CDR3 is CASSLARWRDSSNYGYTF. In DNA form, the CDR3 reads TGTGCCAGCAGCTTAGCGAGGTGGCGGGACAGTTCTAACTATGGCTACACCTTC.

This clone showed up just a few times. The chain employs TRBV7-2 and TRBJ1-6; the D gene is possibly TRBD1 (6 bases). This CDR3 comprises 14 residues. Germline V lookup: CDR1 SGHTA, CDR2 FQGNSA. V was clipped by 3 bases and J by 7 bases, with 10 bases between them. The CDR3 DNA reads as TGTGCCAGCAGCTTTAGGGACACCAATTCACCCCTCCACTTT. Protein product: CASSFRDTNSPLHF.

V gene TRBV7-2 combines with J gene TRBJ2-5, with 7 positions matching TRBD2. The CDR3 has 16 amino acids. The V and J ends lost 1 base and 5 bases, in that order; junction bases with no gene match: 10. The germline V gene encodes CDR1 SGHTA and CDR2 FQGNSA. Here the CDR3 reads CASSLEGTMGFETQYF. In nucleotides, the CDR3 is TGTGCCAGCAGCTTAGAAGGGACTATGGGGTTTGAGACCCAGTACTTC.

V is TRBV15 and J is TRBJ1-5, with D possibly TRBD1 on 6 matching bases. V was cut by 5 bases and J by 6 bases, with 14 bases left in between. CDR1 and CDR2 from the germline V gene are LNHNV and YYDKDF (reference sequence). The CDR3 runs to 14 residues. The CDR3 loop is CATSGDTGGQPQHF. DNA for the CDR3: TGTGCCACCAGCGGGGACACGGGCGGTCAGCCCCAGCATTTT.

This rearrangement joins TRBV3-1 (or the pseudogene TRBV3-2) to TRBJ1-1; D uncertain. This CDR3 is 14 amino acids long. V lost 4 bases, J lost 0 bases, and 9 bases lay in between. The germline V gene has CDR1 LGHDT and CDR2 YNNKEL (reference sequence). The CDR3 DNA reads TGTGCCAGCAGCCCAAGCAAGTTGAACACTGAAGCTTTCTTT. It yields the protein CASSPSKLNTEAFF.

The J gene is TRBJ2-1, the V gene TRBV5-1, with D possibly being TRBD2 (5 bases). CDR1 and CDR2 from the germline V gene are SGHRS and YFSETQ. V lost 4 bases, J lost 4 bases, and 18 bases lay in between. The CDR3 length is 16 residues. The CDR3 DNA reads as TGCGCCAGCAGCCCGGGGAGCTCCCCCACTTACAATGAGCAGTTCTTC. This gives the protein CASSPGSSPTYNEQFF.

The J gene is TRBJ1-1, the V gene TRBV28; D not resolved. In germline, CDR1 is MDHEN, CDR2 SYDVKM. Trimming stripped 7 bases from V and 2 bases from J, with 14 bases between. The CDR3 spans 14 residues. CDR3 region: CASIWAGINTEAFF. CDR3 nucleotides: TGTGCCAGCATTTGGGCGGGGATAAACACTGAAGCTTTCTTT.

This clone was recorded only once. The CDR3, as DNA: TGTGCCAGCAGTAGCTTCGACGGGACAGTTAATGAAAAACTGTTTTTT. The encoded protein is CASSSFDGTVNEKLFF. The chain links TRBV27 to TRBJ1-4, with 7 bases matching TRBD1. The germline V gene encodes CDR1 MNHEY and CDR2 SMNVEV (reference sequence). The ends lost 5 bases at V and 4 bases at J; junction bases unmatched: 10. There are 16 residues in the CDR3.

On this clone: Additional DNA sequences in this sample encode the identical CDR3. The chain has TRBV5-1 and TRBJ1-2, with D possibly matching TRBD1 (5 bases). Germline values: CDR1 SGHRS, CDR2 YFSETQ. V gave up 4 bases and J gave up 3 bases, with 10 bases separating them. The CDR3 extends over 13 amino acids. CDR3 nucleotides: TGCGCCAGCAGCGGAGGGGACGACTATGGCTACACCTTC. Translating it yields CASSGGDDYGYTF.